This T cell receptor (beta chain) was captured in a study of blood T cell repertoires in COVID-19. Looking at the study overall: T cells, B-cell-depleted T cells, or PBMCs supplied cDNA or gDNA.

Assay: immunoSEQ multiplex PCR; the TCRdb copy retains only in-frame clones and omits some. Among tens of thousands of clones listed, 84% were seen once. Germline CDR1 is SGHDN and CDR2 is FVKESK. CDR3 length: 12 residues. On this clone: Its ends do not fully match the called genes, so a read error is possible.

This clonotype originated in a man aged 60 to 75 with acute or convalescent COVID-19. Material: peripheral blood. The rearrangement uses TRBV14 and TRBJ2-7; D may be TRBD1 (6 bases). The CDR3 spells CASSPRGYVQYF. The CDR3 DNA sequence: TGTGCCAGCAGCCCTAGGGGGTACGTGCAGTACTTC.